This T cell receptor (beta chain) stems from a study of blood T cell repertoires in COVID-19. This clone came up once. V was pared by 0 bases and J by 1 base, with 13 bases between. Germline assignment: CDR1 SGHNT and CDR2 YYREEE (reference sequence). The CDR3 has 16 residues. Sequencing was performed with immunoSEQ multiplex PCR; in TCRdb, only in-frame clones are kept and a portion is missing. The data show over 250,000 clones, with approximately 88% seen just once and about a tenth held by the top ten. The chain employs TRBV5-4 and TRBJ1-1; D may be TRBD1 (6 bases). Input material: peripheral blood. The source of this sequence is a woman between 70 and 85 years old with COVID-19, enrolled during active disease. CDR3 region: CASSLGRGGWNTEAFF. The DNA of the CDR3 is TGTGCCAGCAGCTTGGGAAGAGGGGGTTGGAACACTGAAGCTTTCTTT.